A selection of T cell receptor beta chains follows, all from one sample in a study of identical twins. MiXCR, applied by TCRdb to the 5' RACE reads, yields one record per CDR3 protein. The sample includes under 900,000 distinct CDR3 sequences, 18% seen only once; the top ten take around 12%. These data were likewise used in another study, on T cells expressing NK-cell markers.

Sequenced sample: PBMCs. These receptors all come from a woman under 30 in good health. Each CDR3 is given with its conserved first and last residue. Each record gives: V gene, J gene, D gene, clone size, CDR3 DNA, CDR3 protein. D genes are given only for firm matches. Some rows mark clone size as missing; the rest say once, few, many or name a class of expanded clone.

TRBV5-1	TRBJ2-5	NA	few	TGCGCCAGCAGCTTGGACAGGTTGGGAGAGACCCAGTACTTC	CASSLDRLGETQYF
TRBV7-8	TRBJ2-1	NA	few	TGTGCCAGCAGCTTAGGTAGGGGGACCGAGTTCTTC	CASSLGRGTEFF
TRBV4-2	TRBJ2-3	NA	few	TGTGCCAGCAGCCAAGCGGGCCAGAACACAGATACGCAGTATTTT	CASSQAGQNTDTQYF
TRBV10-3	TRBJ2-3	TRBD2	few	TGTGCCATCAGCGAGGTGGGACTAGCGGGATCCCATACGCAGTATTTT	CAISEVGLAGSHTQYF
TRBV11-2	TRBJ2-7	NA	NA	TGTGCCAGCAGCCCATACCGGGATTCATTCTACGAGCAGTACTTC	CASSPYRDSFYEQYF
TRBV9	TRBJ2-1	NA	NA	TGTGCCAGCAGCGTAGTACAGGGAAGCATTTACAATGAGCAGTTCTTC	CASSVVQGSIYNEQFF
TRBV7-8	TRBJ1-1	NA	NA	TGTGCCAGCAGCCCTTACCTGTTCGAGAACACTGAAGCTTTCTTT	CASSPYLFENTEAFF
TRBV6-1	TRBJ2-3	TRBD2	NA	TGTGCCAGCAGGGGGAGGGTGAAGAGCACAGATACGCAGTATTTT	CASRGRVKSTDTQYF
TRBV7-9	TRBJ2-1	TRBD1	few	TGTGCCAGCAGGCCTCCGGGACAGGGGTCATACAATGAGCAGTTCTTC	CASRPPGQGSYNEQFF
TRBV7-6	TRBJ2-7	NA	NA	TGTGCCAGCAGCCTCCAACCGGGACTTTACGAGCAGTACTTC	CASSLQPGLYEQYF
TRBV18	TRBJ2-7	NA	NA	TGTGCCAGCTCACGCCGGGACACCTCCTACGAGCAGTACTTC	CASSRRDTSYEQYF
TRBV18	TRBJ2-3	TRBD1	NA	TGTGCCAGCTCACTACGGACAGGGGTCGCAGATACGCAGTATTTT	CASSLRTGVADTQYF
TRBV12-5	TRBJ1-6	TRBD1	NA	TGTGCTTGCAACAGGGGGGGTAATTCACCCCTCCACTTT	CACNRGGNSPLHF
TRBV12-3/TRBV12-4	TRBJ2-2	NA	NA	TGTGCCAGCAGTTTACCAGCGGGGAACACCGGGGAGCTGTTTTTT	CASSLPAGNTGELFF
TRBV9	TRBJ2-3	TRBD2	NA	TGTGCCAGCAGCGTAGGGACTAGCAGCACAGATACGCAGTATTTT	CASSVGTSSTDTQYF
TRBV4-2	TRBJ1-5	NA	NA	TGTGCCAGCAGCCAAGATTTACCGGGGGGGAATCAGCCCCAGCATTTT	CASSQDLPGGNQPQHF
TRBV10-3	TRBJ1-6	TRBD1	few	TGTGCCATCAGTGAGGTGACAGGGGTTTCACCCCTCCACTTT	CAISEVTGVSPLHF
TRBV6-5	TRBJ1-2	NA	few	TGTGCCAGCAGTTACTCGGAGGGTAGCTATGGCTACACCTTC	CASSYSEGSYGYTF
TRBV5-1	TRBJ1-4	NA	NA	TGCGCCAGCAGTCCGACAACTAATAATGAAAAACTGTTTTTT	CASSPTTNNEKLFF
TRBV15	TRBJ2-7	NA	few	TGTGCCACCAGCAGAGGGTACAGCAGCGAGCAGTACTTC	CATSRGYSSEQYF
TRBV10-3	TRBJ2-7	NA	many	TGTGCCATCAGTGAGGGTACTCGGGGCGAGCAGTACTTC	CAISEGTRGEQYF
TRBV7-2	TRBJ2-1	NA	few	TGTGCCAGCAGCCCGGACCCCTCCGGGCGTGAGCAGTTCTTC	CASSPDPSGREQFF
TRBV6-1	TRBJ2-1	TRBD1	NA	TGTGCCAGCAGCCGATCGACAGGGCCTCCGTTCAATGAGCAGTTCTTC	CASSRSTGPPFNEQFF
TRBV20-1	TRBJ1-2	NA	few	TGCAGTGCAACAGAGCAGGGCCTCTATGGCTACACCTTC	CSATEQGLYGYTF
TRBV9	TRBJ2-1	NA	NA	TGTGCCAGCAGCGAGAGGGGGTACGAGCAGTTCTTC	CASSERGYEQFF
TRBV20-1	TRBJ2-1	TRBD2	once	TGCAGTGCTAGCGGGGGGGCTGGTAATCAGCAGTTCTTC	CSASGGAGNQQFF
TRBV9	TRBJ2-7	TRBD2	few	TGTGCCAGCAGCGTAGAGAGTAGCGGGAGCTACGAGCAGTACTTC	CASSVESSGSYEQYF
TRBV5-6	TRBJ2-7	NA	NA	TGTGCCAGGGGCCCCGGGCTAATCTGGACCTCCTACGAGCAGTACTTC	CARGPGLIWTSYEQYF
TRBV20-1	TRBJ1-2	NA	NA	TGCAGTGCAATAGACAACTATGGCTACACCTTC	CSAIDNYGYTF
TRBV11-3	TRBJ2-5	TRBD2	NA	TGTGCCAGCAGATTGACCGGGACTAGCGGGGGGATTGAGACCCAGTACTTC	CASRLTGTSGGIETQYF
TRBV7-3	TRBJ2-3	TRBD2	few	TGTGCCAGCAGCATTAGCGGGGGGCGGGCAGATACGCAGTATTTT	CASSISGGRADTQYF
TRBV10-1	TRBJ2-7	TRBD2	few	TGCGCCAGCAGTCAAACTAGCGGGCGTTACTACGAGCAGTACTTC	CASSQTSGRYYEQYF
TRBV12-3/TRBV12-4	TRBJ2-4	TRBD2	NA	TGTGCCAGCAGTTTTCCGCTAGCGGTGGCCAAAAACATTCAGTACTTC	CASSFPLAVAKNIQYF
TRBV20-1	TRBJ1-6	NA	few	TGCAGTGCTAGAGACCCCGGGGACAATTCACCCCTCCACTTT	CSARDPGDNSPLHF
TRBV25-1	TRBJ1-2	NA	once	TGTGCCAGCTGGCGTTGGGGGGCCGGTGGCTACACCTTC	CASWRWGAGGYTF
TRBV6-1	TRBJ2-1	NA	NA	TGTGCCAGCATCCCAGGTGGTGGGCTAATTTACAATGAGCAGTTCTTC	CASIPGGGLIYNEQFF
TRBV7-9	TRBJ1-1	TRBD1	few	TGTGCCAGCAGCCTGCGACAGGGGGTTAAAGCTTTCTTT	CASSLRQGVKAFF
TRBV20-1	TRBJ2-7	TRBD2	NA	TGCAGTGCTAGTTTCACTAGCGGGCTAGCCTACGAGCAGTACTTC	CSASFTSGLAYEQYF
TRBV5-4	TRBJ1-6	TRBD1	NA	TGTGCCAGCAGTGCCGCAGGACAGGGACGAAATTCACCCCTCCACTTT	CASSAAGQGRNSPLHF
TRBV7-9	TRBJ2-3	TRBD1	few	TGTGCCAGCAGCTTAATACAGGGGAACGGGGATACGCAGTATTTT	CASSLIQGNGDTQYF
TRBV12-5	TRBJ1-2	NA	once	TGTGCTAGTGGTTTGGTAAGGGGTAGTGGCTACACCTTC	CASGLVRGSGYTF
TRBV20-1	TRBJ2-7	TRBD2	NA	TGCAGTACTTACAGCGGGAGAGGCGAGCAGTACTTC	CSTYSGRGEQYF
TRBV3-1	TRBJ2-7	NA	NA	TGTGCCAGCAGCAAGCTCGACGGAGCCGGCGAGCAGTACTTC	CASSKLDGAGEQYF
TRBV7-2	TRBJ2-3	TRBD2	NA	TGTGCCAGCAGCTACCTTAGCGGGAGTTATACGCAGTATTTT	CASSYLSGSYTQYF
TRBV5-1	TRBJ1-2	NA	few	TGCGCCAGCAGCCCTGTGCAGGGCTATGGCTACACCTTC	CASSPVQGYGYTF
TRBV27	TRBJ2-7	NA	few	TGTGCCAGCAGTTCCAGCTCCTCCGGACAGAAAGGCTACGAGCAGTACTTC	CASSSSSSGQKGYEQYF